The text below deals with one T cell receptor (beta chain). In this sample, this clonotype turned up many times. The antigen it binds to is not known. Within one base of it there is no much larger clone, and no base qualities were kept. These data belong to a study of identical twins (TCRdb year 2016). General notes on the study: The study deep-sequenced TCR alpha and beta repertoires from monozygotic twins, unrelated adults of various ages and cord blood to test whether fetal clonotypes persist. To rule out contamination, replicate twin experiments were performed at different times with different library preparation protocols. Study-wide findings and limitations: Fewer insertions were carried by abundant cord blood beta clonotypes; a weaker similar trend was observed in young adult naive repertoires, while no such trend was observed in memory repertoires. Because the same donors could not be followed over many years, the conclusions relied on cross-sectional statistical analysis. Out-of-frame TCR alpha sharing in monozygotic twins was systematically underestimated by recombination models, whereas sharing between unrelated individuals was in agreement with the recombination models. Out-of-frame TCR alpha sequences shared between twins showed an excess of low generation-probability sequences compared with coincidental sharing between unrelated individuals. Zero-insertion analyses could be partly confounded by invariant T cells such as MAIT and iNKT, although diverse VJ usage argued against such confounding for most clonotypes. In beta out-of-frame sequences, excess twin sharing was weaker, because having fewer shared sequences lowered the signal-to-noise ratio.

Library prep was done by 5' RACE. The run used an Illumina HiSeq 2000. Template switching introduced a universal primer binding site; the final cDNA contained a unique molecular identifier, enabling accurate counting of TCR cDNA molecules. First-strand cDNA for TCR alpha and beta chains was synthesized from specific primers in the conserved constant-segment region. To control for contamination, every cDNA library was double barcoded, receiving both a SMART-Mk sample barcode and Illumina barcodes. Two successive PCR steps introduced TruSeq adapter sequences along with Illumina sample barcodes. TCR alpha and beta cDNA libraries were sequenced on the Illumina HiSeq platform with custom primers. The paper's data handling went like this. MiGEC was used to process raw reads and extract unique molecular identifiers, and MiXCR was used to find CDR3 positions. For each individual, recombination models were inferred using an EM algorithm with the repgenHMM and IGoR tools. The analysis of shared clonotypes was done with the tcR package in R, with sharing normalized by the product of cloneset sizes. Out-of-frame nonproductive sequences were analyzed to study raw recombination free of thymic and clonal selection effects. The public sequencing data were trimmed at Q25 with fastp and processed into clonotypes with MiXCR by TCRdb, which kept only in-frame beta chains. Each CDR3 protein appears once, grouped with its most common genes and DNA. TCRdb's processing, not the authors', yielded these V and J calls. Recorded for this sample are under 1 million distinct CDR3 sequences; about 12% of them occurred a single time. The leading ten clones occupy around 1.6% of the sample.

Only healthy Caucasian donors were included. Three pairs of female monozygotic twins, all aged about 18 to 29 years, were included in the twin cohort. RNA for TCR libraries was isolated from peripheral blood mononuclear cells. Its CDR3 holds 17 amino acids, cysteine through phenylalanine. CDR3 DNA only is kept here, 51 bases in frame from base 1. As encoded in the germline V gene (reference sequence), CDR1 is DFQATT while CDR2 is SNEGSKA. Here V drops 3 bases and J drops 10 bases, and the junction holds 23 bases not matched to any gene. The data were also submitted as part of a second study, on yellow fever vaccine responses in identical twins. The second study, in turn, reports: The authors reported that the T cell response to vaccination in identical twins appeared partly convergent and partly personalized. The study precisely tracked vaccine-responding T cell clones in identical twins.

The rearranged segments are TRBV20-1 and TRBJ1-1, with 7 bases aligning to TRBD1. The TCR sequence derives from a woman under 30 in good health. The sequenced sample consisted of PBMCs. Read as DNA, the sequence is TGCAGTGCTAGTCCAAATTGGATTGACAGGGCCTCGGGAGGAGCTTTCTTT. Its translation reads: CSASPNWIDRASGGAFF.